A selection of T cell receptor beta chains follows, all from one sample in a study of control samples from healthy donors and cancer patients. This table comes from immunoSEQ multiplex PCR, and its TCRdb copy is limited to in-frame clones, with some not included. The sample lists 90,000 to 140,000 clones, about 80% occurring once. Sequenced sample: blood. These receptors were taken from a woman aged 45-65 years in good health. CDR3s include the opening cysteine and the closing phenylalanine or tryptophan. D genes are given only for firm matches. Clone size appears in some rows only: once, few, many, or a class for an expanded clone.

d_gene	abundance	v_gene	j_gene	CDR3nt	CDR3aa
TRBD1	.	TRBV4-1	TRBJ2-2	TGCGCCAGCAGCCAAGAAGGTGGACAGGGATACGGCGGGGAGCTGTTTTTT	CASSQEGGQGYGGELFF
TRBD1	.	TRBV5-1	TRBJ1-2	TGCGCCAGCAGCTCCGGGACAGCTAACTATGGCTACACCTTC	CASSSGTANYGYTF
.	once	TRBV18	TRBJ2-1	TGTGCCAGCTCACTGAGCGGAGGCAATGAGCAGTTCTTC	CASSLSGGNEQFF
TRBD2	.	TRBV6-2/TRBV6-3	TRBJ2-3	TGTGCCAGCAGCCTAGCGGGAGCGTCAGATACGCAGTATTTT	CASSLAGASDTQYF
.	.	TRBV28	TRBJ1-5	TGTGCCAGCAGTTTTTTTCGAGGCGATAATCAGCCCCAGCATTTT	CASSFFRGDNQPQHF
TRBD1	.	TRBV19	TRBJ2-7	TGTGCCAGTAGTTCCCGGGACAGGGGTCGGGAGCAGTACTTC	CASSSRDRGREQYF
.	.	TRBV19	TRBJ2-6	TGTGCCAGTAGTATCGGGGGACTCTCTGGGGCCAACGTCCTGACTTTC	CASSIGGLSGANVLTF
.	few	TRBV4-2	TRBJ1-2	TGTGCCAGCAGCCAAGATATGATAACGAGAGATCAGGGAAGCTATGGCTACACCTTC	CASSQDMITRDQGSYGYTF
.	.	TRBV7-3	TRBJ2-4	TGTGCCAGCAGCTTAGTTGGGGGCGCGGACATTCAGTACTTC	CASSLVGGADIQYF
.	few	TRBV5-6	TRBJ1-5	TGTGCCAGCAGCACCGGGTCAGGTAGAACCAATCAGCCCCAGCATTTT	CASSTGSGRTNQPQHF
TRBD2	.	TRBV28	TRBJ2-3	TGTGCCATCCCTAATGCGCTAGCGGGAGAGGGAGATACGCAGTATTTT	CAIPNALAGEGDTQYF
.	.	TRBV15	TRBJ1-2	TGTGCCACCAGCAGAGAGGTCGGGAGCTATGGCTACACCTTC	CATSREVGSYGYTF
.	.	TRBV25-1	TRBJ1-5	TGTGCCAGCAGTGAAGGAGGGGTACAGCCCCAGCATTTT	CASSEGGVQPQHF
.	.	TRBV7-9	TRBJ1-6	TGTGCCAGCAGTGAGTTCTCCTATAATTCACCCCTCCACTTT	CASSEFSYNSPLHF
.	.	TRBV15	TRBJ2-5	TGTGCCACCAGCAGACCAGCGCGGGAGACCCAGTACTTC	CATSRPARETQYF
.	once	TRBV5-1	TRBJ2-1	TGCGCCAGCAGCTTGGCACTAGCCCGGGAGGAGCAGTTCTTC	CASSLALAREEQFF
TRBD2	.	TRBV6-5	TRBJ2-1	TGTGCCAGCAGGGGAGCGGGGGCTAACTACAATGAGCAGTTCTTC	CASRGAGANYNEQFF
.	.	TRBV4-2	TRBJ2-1	TGTGCCAGCAGCCAGAGGGCTGTAGGCTACAATGAGCAGTTCTTC	CASSQRAVGYNEQFF
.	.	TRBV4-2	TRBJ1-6	TGTGCCAGCAGCCAACCTCGGGGCTCTAATTCACCCCTCCACTTT	CASSQPRGSNSPLHF
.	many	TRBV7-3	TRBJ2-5	TGTGCCAGCAGCTTACTCGGCAGACAAGGGACCCAGTACTTC	CASSLLGRQGTQYF
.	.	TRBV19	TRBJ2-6	TGTGCCAGTAGTATAGGACGGATCTCTGGGGCCAACGTCCTGACTTTC	CASSIGRISGANVLTF
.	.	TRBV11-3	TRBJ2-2	TGTGCCAGCAGCTTAGTTGACCAAACGAACACCGGGGAGCTGTTTTTT	CASSLVDQTNTGELFF
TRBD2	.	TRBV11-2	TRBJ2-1	TGTGCCAGCAGCTTTATCGGGAGGGAAGACAATGAGCAGTTCTTC	CASSFIGREDNEQFF
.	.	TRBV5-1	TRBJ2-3	TGCGCCAGCAGCAGCCTCGGGGTAACGGGCACAGATACGCAGTATTTT	CASSSLGVTGTDTQYF
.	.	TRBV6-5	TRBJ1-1	TGTGCCAGCACCAGGACGGTGAACACTGAAGCTTTCTTT	CASTRTVNTEAFF
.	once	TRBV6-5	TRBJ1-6	TGTGCCAGCAGAAAGAAGGCGGAGGGGAGTTCACCCCTCCACTTT	CASRKKAEGSSPLHF
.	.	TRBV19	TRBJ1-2	TGTGCCAGTAGGCCTCGCGGGGGCGCGCTTGGCTACACCTTC	CASRPRGGALGYTF
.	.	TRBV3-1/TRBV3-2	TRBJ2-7	TGTGCCAGCAGCCAAGTAGGGGGGGGGCCTCCCTACGAGCAGTACTTC	CASSQVGGGPPYEQYF
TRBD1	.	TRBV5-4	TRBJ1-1	TGTGCCAGCAGCGCGAGACAGGGAATGAACACTGAAGCTTTCTTT	CASSARQGMNTEAFF
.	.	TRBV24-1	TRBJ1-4	TGTGCCACCAGTGATGCGGGGGGGGCTAATGAAAAACTGTTTTTT	CATSDAGGANEKLFF
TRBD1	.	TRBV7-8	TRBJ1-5	TGTGCCAGCAGCTTAGGGGACAGGGGCAAACGGGAGCCCCAGCATTTT	CASSLGDRGKREPQHF
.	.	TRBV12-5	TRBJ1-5	TGTGCTAGTGGTTTGGTGCTCGGTCAGCCCCAGCATTTT	CASGLVLGQPQHF
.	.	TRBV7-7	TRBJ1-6	TGTGCTAGCAGCACTCAGACAAAAGATAATTCACCCCTCCACTTT	CASSTQTKDNSPLHF
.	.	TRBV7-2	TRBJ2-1	TGTGCCAGCAGCGCTTGGGGGGGCGGCCCCAATGAGCAGTTCTTC	CASSAWGGGPNEQFF
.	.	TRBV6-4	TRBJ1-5	TGTGCCAGCAGTCCGAATGGAAATAGCAATCAGCCCCAGCATTTT	CASSPNGNSNQPQHF
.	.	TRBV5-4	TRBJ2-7	TGTGCCAGCAGCCGCGACCGGCCAGGCGAGCAGTACTTC	CASSRDRPGEQYF
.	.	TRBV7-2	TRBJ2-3	TGTGCCAGCAGCACGGGACCCAACACAGATACGCAGTATTTT	CASSTGPNTDTQYF
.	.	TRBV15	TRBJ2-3	TGTGCCACCAGCTATCCTTTGTCAGGAGATACGCAGTATTTT	CATSYPLSGDTQYF
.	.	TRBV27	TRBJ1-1	TGTGCCAGCAGTTTTGTGCTCGGGAACACTGAAGCTTTCTTT	CASSFVLGNTEAFF
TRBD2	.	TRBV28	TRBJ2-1	TGTGCCAGCAGTTTCCGCGGGGGGCCATACAATGAGCAGTTCTTC	CASSFRGGPYNEQFF
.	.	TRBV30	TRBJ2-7	TGTGCCTGGAACCTAAACTCCTACGAGCAGTACTTC	CAWNLNSYEQYF
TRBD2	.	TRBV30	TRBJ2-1	TGTGCCTGGAGTGCACTATTAAGACTAGCGGGATCCTACCGGGATGAGCAGTTCTTC	CAWSALLRLAGSYRDEQFF
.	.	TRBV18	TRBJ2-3	TGTGCCAGCTCACCGAGTTTACAGGACACAAGCACAGATACGCAGTATTTT	CASSPSLQDTSTDTQYF
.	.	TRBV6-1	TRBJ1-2	TGTGCCAGCAGTGAACTCCCGACAAACGGCTACACCTTC	CASSELPTNGYTF
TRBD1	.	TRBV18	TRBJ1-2	TGTGCCAGCTCACCAGGAGTAGACAGGGGTGTCTATGGCTACACCTTC	CASSPGVDRGVYGYTF
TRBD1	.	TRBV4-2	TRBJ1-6	TGTGCCAGCAGCCACAGCTCATTCCGGACGGGACAGGTGAATTCACCCCTCCACTTT	CASSHSSFRTGQVNSPLHF